This TCR beta chain derives from a study of T cells in Graves' hyperthyroidism and ophthalmopathy. Duration under 3 months, a NOSPECS grade of at least 4, and a Clinical Activity Score of at least 3 characterized the ophthalmopathy patients. Exclusion of patients followed from uncontrolled infection, other autoimmune disease, pregnancy or lactation. RNA transcripts gave rise to amplified TCR beta CDR3 regions. With the HTBI primer set, the TCR CDR3 went through a first round of RT-PCR. TCRdb re-derived calls from the multiplex PCR reads in MiXCR, one entry per CDR3 protein. The data show about 290,000 distinct CDR3 sequences, with approximately 17% seen just once and over 45% held by the top ten. The CDR3 consists of 15 residues. The germline V gene has CDR1 SGHDT and CDR2 YYEEEE. Trimming cost V 0 bases and J 4 bases, with 13 bases left between them.

The TCR sequence derives from a woman aged 55-70 years with Graves' ophthalmopathy. The sample was blood. V gene TRBV5-6 combines with J gene TRBJ1-2, with a possible D match to TRBD1 (5 bases). The DNA for the CDR3 is TGTGCCAGCAGCTTGGTGGGGGATGCCACCTATGGCTACACCTTC. Protein product: CASSLVGDATYGYTF.